This passage covers 6 T cell receptor beta chains from one sample sequenced in a study of post-analysis software for immune sequencing data. Whole-study findings and limits: Compared with controls, patients had more of 4 to 6 TRBV segments, including TRBV5-6, TRBV5-1 and TRBV20-1.

The library was made from cDNA and included unique molecular identifiers. TCRdb recomputed calls from the PCR reads with MiXCR, one row per CDR3 protein. The table records more than 500,000 distinct CDR3 sequences, around 31% of them present only once. The antigens for these receptors are not known. Sequencing was performed on blood. The receptors originated from a girl aged 2-17 years with multiple sclerosis.

The V and J genes are TRBV15 and TRBJ2-6; 9 bases map to TRBD1. Germline values: CDR1 LNHNV, CDR2 YYDKDF (reference sequence). V dropped 6 bases and J dropped 1; count of bases not matched to a gene: 4. The CDR3 runs to 16 residues. CDR3 sequence (DNA): TGTGCCACCAGGGACAGGGGTGGATCTGGGGCCAACGTCCTGACTTTC. It encodes CATRDRGGSGANVLTF. Based on the CDR3 plus reference TRBV15 and TRBJ2-6, the full variable domain is DAMVIQNPRYQVTQFGKPVTLSCSQTLNHNVMYWYQQKSSQAPKLLFHYYDKDFNNEADTPDNFQSRRPNTSFCFLDIRSPGLGDTAMYLCATRDRGGSGANVLTFGAGSRLTVL.

This clonotype has just a few counts. J is TRBJ1-5 and V is TRBV6-1, with unresolved D. This CDR3 spans 13 amino acids. V lost 6 bases and J lost 6, with 12 bases in between. Germline CDR1 and CDR2: MNHNS and SASEGT. The CDR3 DNA sequence: TGTGCCAGCAGAGGTTTAGGGAGTCAGCCCCAGCATTTT. This gives the protein CASRGLGSQPQHF.

This clonotype has just a few counts. V gene TRBV4-1 combines with J gene TRBJ2-5; D may correspond to TRBD1 or TRBD2 (6 bases each). V was cut by 0 bases and J by 5 bases, with 16 bases left in between. The CDR3 is 16 residues long. Germline V gene sequence: CDR1 MGHRA, CDR2 YSYEKL. CDR3 loop: CASSQDVGGPGETQYF. CDR3 in DNA: TGCGCCAGCAGCCAAGATGTAGGGGGGCCGGGGGAGACCCAGTACTTC.

The chain employs TRBV10-2 and TRBJ2-5; the D gene is possibly TRBD2 (6 bases). V was trimmed by 3 bases and J by 7 bases, leaving 12 bases between them. The CDR3 has 13 amino acids. Germline V gene sequence: CDR1 WSHSY, CDR2 SAAADI. CDR3 sequence (DNA): TGCGCCAGCAGTGACGGGGCCGGGGGGACCCAGTACTTC. As protein: CASSDGAGGTQYF.

This chain links TRBV28 with TRBJ2-5; the match to TRBD1 covers 7 bases. There are 16 residues in the CDR3. Germline CDR1 MDHEN, CDR2 SYDVKM. The J segment lost 5 bases and the V segment lost 4 bases, leaving 13 bases of the junction unmatched. CDR3 amino acids: CASSSRQGVSWETQYF. The CDR3 coding sequence is TGTGCCAGCAGTTCTAGACAGGGAGTCTCGTGGGAGACCCAGTACTTC.

This clonotype was seen only a few times. The J gene is TRBJ2-3, the V gene TRBV24-1; D is unresolved. The CDR3 is 12 residues long. Germline V gene sequence: CDR1 KGHDR, CDR2 SFDVKD. Trimming took off 7 bases at V and 9 bases at J, with 13 bases between the two ends. The CDR3: CATSTNPGTQYF. The CDR3 DNA reads TGTGCCACCAGCACTAACCCTGGAACGCAGTATTTT.